This TCR beta chain was captured in a study of cytomegalovirus exposure and HLA in healthy donors. The CDR3 runs to 17 residues. Germline V lookup: CDR1 SEHNR, CDR2 FQNEAQ (reference sequence). Trimming stripped 5 bases from V and 4 bases from J, with 21 bases between. This clone came up a few times. Primers included in the PCR were 60 Vbeta and 13 Jbeta primers. Assay used: immunoSEQ multiplex PCR; TCRdb lists only in-frame clones, some missing. The sample includes 200,000 to 250,000 clones, approximately 78% of them seen just once. The receptor's source is a boy aged 10-17 years in good health and CMV-seronegative. Sequenced: PBMCs. The chain is built from TRBV7-9 and TRBJ1-3; perhaps TRBD1 as D (6 bases). CDR3: CASSEARQAASGNTIYF. CDR3 nucleotides: TGTGCCAGCAGCGAAGCCAGACAGGCCGCTTCGGGAAACACCATATATTTT.